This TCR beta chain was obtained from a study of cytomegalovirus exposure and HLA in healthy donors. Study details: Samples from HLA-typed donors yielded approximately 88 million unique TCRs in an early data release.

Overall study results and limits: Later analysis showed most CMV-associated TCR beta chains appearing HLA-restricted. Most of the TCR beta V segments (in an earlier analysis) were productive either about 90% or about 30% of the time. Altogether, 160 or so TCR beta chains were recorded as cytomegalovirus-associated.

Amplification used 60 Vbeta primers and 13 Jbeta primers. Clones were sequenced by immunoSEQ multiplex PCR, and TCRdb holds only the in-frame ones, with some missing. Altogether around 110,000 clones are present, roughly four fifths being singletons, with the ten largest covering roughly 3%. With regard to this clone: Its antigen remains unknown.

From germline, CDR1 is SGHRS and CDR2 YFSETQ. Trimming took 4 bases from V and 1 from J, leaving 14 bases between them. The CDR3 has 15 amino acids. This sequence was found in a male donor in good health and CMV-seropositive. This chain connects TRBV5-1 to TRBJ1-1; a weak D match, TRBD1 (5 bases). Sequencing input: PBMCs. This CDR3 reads CASSPNAGTNTEAFF. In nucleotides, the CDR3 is TGCGCCAGCAGCCCCAACGCGGGGACGAACACTGAAGCTTTCTTT.